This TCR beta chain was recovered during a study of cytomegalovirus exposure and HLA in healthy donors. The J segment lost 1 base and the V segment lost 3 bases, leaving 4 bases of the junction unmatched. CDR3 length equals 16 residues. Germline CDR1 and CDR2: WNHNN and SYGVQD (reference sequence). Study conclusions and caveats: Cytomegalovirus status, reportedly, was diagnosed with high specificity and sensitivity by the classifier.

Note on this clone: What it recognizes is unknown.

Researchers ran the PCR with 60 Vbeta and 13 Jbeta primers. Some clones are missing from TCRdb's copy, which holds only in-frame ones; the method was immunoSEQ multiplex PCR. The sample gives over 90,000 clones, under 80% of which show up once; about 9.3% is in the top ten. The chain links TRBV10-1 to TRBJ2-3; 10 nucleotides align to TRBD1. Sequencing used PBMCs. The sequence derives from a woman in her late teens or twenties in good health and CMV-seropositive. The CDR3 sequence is CASSDPGTGGTDTQYF. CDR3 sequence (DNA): TGCGCCAGCAGTGACCCCGGGACAGGGGGCACAGATACGCAGTATTTT.